This T cell receptor beta chain was profiled in a study of blood T cell repertoires in COVID-19. Whole-study context: T cells, B-cell-depleted T cells, or PBMCs provided the cDNA or gDNA that served as material.

V lost 3 bases and J 2 bases, leaving 14 bases between the germline ends. The CDR3 runs to 15 residues. Germline V gene data show CDR1 as SGHTA and CDR2 as FQGNSA. Method: immunoSEQ multiplex PCR; TCRdb's copy keeps in-frame clones and lacks some. In the table there are over 200,000 clones, about 86% of which are singletons. The chain is built from TRBV7-2 and TRBJ2-7, with D unresolved. The clonotype originates from a man between 60 and 70 years old who had recovered from COVID-19. The sequencing sample was made of peripheral blood. The CDR3 bases are TGTGCCAGCAGCTTTGGCAGCAGGTCGCCCTACGAGCAGTACTTC. Translating it yields CASSFGSRSPYEQYF.